These T cell receptor beta chains were read from a single sample in a study of neurological immune-mediated disorders. TCRdb re-called the 5' RACE reads through MiXCR, storing one row per CDR3 protein. The data show over 35,000 distinct CDR3 sequences, with 4% to 5.5% seen just once and under 6.5% held by the top ten. The specimen sequenced was PBMCs. The source is a woman aged 55 to 70 with multiple sclerosis. Each CDR3 is given with its conserved first and last residue. A D gene is named only where the DNA matches it firmly. Clone sizes are given selectively: once, few, many, or a class where the clone is expanded.

D	size	V	J	CDR3	DNA
-	many	TRBV7-9	TRBJ2-2	CASSLRDSNTGELFF	TGTGCCAGCAGCCTCCGGGACTCTAACACCGGGGAGCTGTTTTTT
-	-	TRBV9	TRBJ1-1	CASSAEGNRTWEEAFF	TGTGCCAGCAGCGCCGAAGGTAACAGAACGTGGGAGGAAGCTTTCTTT
TRBD2	-	TRBV20-1	TRBJ2-5	CSATGRASGQETQYF	TGCAGTGCTACCGGCCGGGCTAGCGGACAAGAGACCCAGTACTTC
-	-	TRBV7-2	TRBJ2-3	CASSLGSSEDTQYF	TGTGCCAGCAGCTTAGGGTCTAGCGAGGATACGCAGTATTTT
TRBD1	-	TRBV28	TRBJ1-5	CASSLGLGGNQPQNF	TGTGCCAGCAGTTTGGGGTTAGGGGGCAATCAGCCCCAGAATTTT
-	many	TRBV3-1	TRBJ1-1	CASSPPGGKSTEAFF	TGTGCCAGCAGCCCGCCCGGGGGGAAGTCCACTGAAGCTTTCTTT
-	-	TRBV6-6	TRBJ2-5	CASIPGSQETQYF	TGTGCCAGCATTCCGGGGTCCCAAGAGACCCAGTACTTC
-	many	TRBV20-1	TRBJ2-1	CSAEHREMSSYNEQFF	TGCAGTGCTGAGCACCGGGAGATGAGCTCCTACAATGAGCAGTTCTTC
-	few	TRBV7-2	TRBJ1-2	CASSLALGAYGYTF	TGTGCCAGCAGCTTAGCGCTGGGGGCCTATGGCTACACCTTC
-	once	TRBV19	TRBJ1-5	CASSIDRDVPQHF	TGTGCCAGTAGTATAGATCGGGATGTGCCCCAGCATTTT
TRBD2	-	TRBV29-1	TRBJ2-1	CSVAGLAGYNEQFF	TGCAGCGTTGCGGGACTAGCGGGCTACAATGAGCAGTTCTTC
-	-	TRBV5-1	TRBJ2-3	CASSRNNDPGGTTDTQYF	TGCGCCAGCAGCCGGAATAACGACCCAGGGGGGACCACAGATACGCAGTATTTT
-	many	TRBV28	TRBJ2-5	CASSLVQETQYF	TGTGCCAGCAGTTTGGTCCAAGAGACCCAGTACTTC